Presented here are 7 T cell receptor beta chains from one specimen sequenced in a study of molecular identifiers for immune sequencing clone quantification. MiXCR, run by TCRdb on the PCR reads, gives a single entry per CDR3 protein. The sample holds about 98,000 distinct CDR3 sequences; 30% to 45% are singletons and the top ten take over 8%. The specimen was naive CD8+ T cells from blood, with Jurkat cell RNA spiked in. Regarding subset: FACS-sorted CD8+CD4-CCR7+CD45RA+ naive T cells. These receptors were obtained from a human donor in good health. Some libraries in this study had Jurkat cell RNA spiked in.

This clonotype occurred many times. This chain joins TRBV28 and TRBJ1-4; D uncertain. Germline loops: CDR1 MDHEN, CDR2 SYDVKM. The CDR3 loop spans 15 amino acids. Trimming removed 10 bases at V and 3 bases at J, with 18 bases between. The CDR3 spells CAISDPSGSNEKLFF. CDR3 DNA: TGTGCCATCAGCGACCCCTCCGGATCTAATGAAAAACTGTTTTTT.

Remarks on this clonotype: Lacking the conserved final phenylalanine or tryptophan, this CDR3 likely reflects a read error. This sequence joins TRBV2 and TRBJ1-3; no definite D call. V lost 2 bases, J lost 0 bases, and 11 bases lay in between. Germline V lookup: CDR1 SNHLY, CDR2 FYNNEI. This CDR3 has 16 amino acids. CDR3 DNA sequence: TGTGCCAGCAGTGAATCAAGACTCATCTCTGGAAACACCATATATTTA. Translating gives CASSESRLISGNTIYL.

This clonotype was recorded once. This may arise from a read error, as a much more abundant clone is one base away. The chain couples TRBV2 to TRBJ2-3; no firm D call. Germline CDR1 and CDR2: SNHLY and FYNNEI. V was trimmed by 6 bases and J by 1 base, leaving 20 bases between them. This CDR3 is built from 17 residues. The CDR3 DNA reads as TGTGCCAGCAGCCGCAGTTCGAGGTCAACTCGCACAGATACGCAGTATTTT. Translation: CASSRSSRSTRTDTQYF.

This chain links TRBV7-9 with TRBJ1-1, with 8 bases aligning to TRBD1. Germline assignment: CDR1 SEHNR and CDR2 FQNEAQ (reference sequence). Trimming at V came to 7 bases and at J to 7 bases, leaving 5 bases not matched to a gene. The CDR3 has 12 residues. CDR3 in amino acids: CASTQGALEAFF. The CDR3 nucleotides read TGTGCCAGCACGCAGGGGGCTCTTGAAGCTTTCTTT.

Concerning this clonotype itself: A read error may explain this, as a much larger clone is one base away. The CDR3 nucleotides are TGTGCCAGCAGTTTATGGGACGTCAGCCCCCGGTACTTC. Amino acid sequence: CASSLWDVSPRYF. The rearrangement joins TRBV12-3 or TRBV12-4 to TRBJ2-5; D may correspond to TRBD1 or TRBD2 (5 bases each). The ends were cut back, 2 bases at V and 13 bases at J, with 17 bases in the middle. The CDR3 length is 13 residues.

On this clonotype: The junction and the germline gene differ at one end; a read error may be behind it. The V gene is TRBV29-1, the J gene TRBJ1-1, with D perhaps TRBD1 (6 bases). The CDR3 extends over 15 amino acids. The germline V gene has CDR1 SQVTM and CDR2 ANQGSEA. The CDR3 region is CSAYVRGAHYTEASF. As DNA, the CDR3 is TGCAGCGCCTATGTGAGGGGGGCGCATTACACTGAAGCTTCCTTT.

As regards this clonotype: An end of the junction differs from the germline gene, which may be a read error. The V call is TRBV4-1, the J call TRBJ2-2, with 11 bases fitting TRBD2. CDR1 is MGHRA, CDR2 YSYEKL, per germline. The CDR3 length is 16 residues. The CDR3 DNA is TGCGCCAGCAGCCACACTAGCGGGAGAGACACCGGGGAGCTGCTTTTT. It translates to CASSHTSGRDTGELLF.